This TCR beta chain is drawn from a study of cytomegalovirus exposure and HLA in healthy donors. Study-wide points: The tendency of first-cohort TCR clusters to co-occur in the roughly 130 validation repertoires emerged from a later analysis.

Separation from the roughly 690-subject first cohort characterized the approximately 130-subject validation cohort, to which the donors belonged. For this clone: What it binds is not known.

V was clipped by 3 bases and J by 3 bases, with 11 bases between them. CDR1 is MGHRA and CDR2 is YSYEKL in the germline V gene. This CDR3 is built from 14 residues. Sequenced by immunoSEQ multiplex PCR; TCRdb stores in-frame clones only, minus some. Of under 250,000 clones in the sample, about 81% were seen once. Input material: PBMCs. The chain is built from TRBV4-1 and TRBJ1-1; D is uncertain. The receptor was derived from a woman younger than 45 in good health and CMV-seronegative. CDR3 loop: CASSQFPRDTEAFF. The CDR3 DNA reads as TGCGCCAGCAGCCAGTTCCCTCGGGACACTGAAGCTTTCTTT.